This TCR beta chain was sequenced for a study of blood T cell repertoires in COVID-19. About the study: The samples span acute and convalescent COVID-19 from the United States, Italy and Spain. The cDNA or gDNA used as material had been derived from T cells, B-cell-depleted T cells, or PBMCs.

J was trimmed by 6 bases and V by 9 bases; bases with no gene match: 4. Germline CDR1 is SNHLY and CDR2 is FYNNEI. The CDR3 has 13 amino acids. Source study methods: Estimated nucleated cell counts came from reference gene primer amplification. Repertoires were generated with immunoSEQ multiplex PCR, while TCRdb's copy carries only in-frame clones and drops some. The DNA was the basis for D and trimming; V, J and clone size are from that table. The sample holds some 120,000 clones, approximately 81% seen once. This clonotype originated in a woman between 25 and 40 years old who had recovered from COVID-19. This chain uses TRBV2 with TRBJ1-5, with 11 bases identical to TRBD1. Material: peripheral blood. CDR3 protein: CARGTGGFQPQHF. The DNA of the CDR3 is TGTGCCAGAGGGACAGGGGGTTTTCAGCCCCAGCATTTT.